The 30 T cell receptor beta chains given below trace back to one sample, sequenced in a study of blood T cell repertoires in COVID-19 (dated by TCRdb to 2018 to 2021). Libraries were made using the immunoSEQ multiplex PCR assay. TCRdb carries this immuneACCESS record with in-frame sequences only. Its versions omit some clonotypes, under half of them owing to an unresolved V gene in the studies checked, with the rest unexplained. A total of roughly 380,000 clones appear in this sample, about 89% of them only once. Of the sample, around 1.5% is held by the ten largest clones. Sequenced: peripheral blood. These receptors were taken from a middle-aged woman with COVID-19, enrolled during active disease.

This chain uses TRBV3-1 (or the pseudogene TRBV3-2) with TRBJ1-4; 10 bases are shared with TRBD1. Trimming removed 0 bases from V and 8 bases from J; junction bases left unmatched: 15. The CDR3 loop spans 19 amino acids. Germline CDR1 and CDR2: LGHDT and YNNKEL (reference sequence). CDR3: CASSQERDRGEGGYEKLFF. The CDR3 bases are TGTGCCAGCAGCCAAGAGCGGGACAGGGGTGAGGGGGGTTACGAAAAACTGTTTTTT.

The rearrangement joins TRBV9 to TRBJ2-1, with D hard to call. The CDR3 length is 14 residues. Germline loops: CDR1 SGDLS, CDR2 YYNGEE. Trimming took off 3 bases at V and 3 bases at J, with 10 bases between the two ends. CDR3 nucleotides: TGTGCCAGCAGCGACGGTGGTGGCTACAATGAGCAGTTCTTC. As protein: CASSDGGGYNEQFF.

The V gene is TRBV7-9, the J gene TRBJ2-5; 7 bases fit TRBD1. CDR1 and CDR2 (germline): SEHNR, FQNEAQ (reference sequence). The CDR3 spans 14 residues. The V gene end was trimmed by 3 bases and the J gene end by 3 bases; junction bases not matched to a gene: 4. CDR3 residues: CASSFIGQEETQYF. For the CDR3, the DNA is TGTGCCAGCAGCTTCATAGGACAGGAAGAGACCCAGTACTTC.

The V call is TRBV4-2, the J call TRBJ2-7, with TRBD1 matching over 8 bases. Germline V lookup: CDR1 LGHNA, CDR2 YNFKEQ. The junction had 11 bases not matched to a gene; V was cut back by 4 bases and J by 3 bases. The CDR3 spans 16 residues. CDR3 bases: TGTGCCAGCAGCCGCCTCGACAGGGGAGGTTACTACGAGCAGTACTTC. Translated: CASSRLDRGGYYEQYF.

The rearrangement joins TRBV19 to TRBJ2-2; 9 bases map to TRBD2. V trimming: 3 bases; J trimming: 3 bases; junction bases outside the gene matches: 8. The CDR3 totals 17 residues. Germline V gene lookup returns CDR1 LNHDA and CDR2 SQIVND (reference sequence). Written as DNA, the CDR3 is TGTGCCAGTAGTATTCCTTTAGCGGGAGCGGACACCGGGGAGCTGTTTTTT. This codes for CASSIPLAGADTGELFF.

The V gene is TRBV7-8, the J gene TRBJ1-4, with D possibly matching TRBD1 (5 bases). The V gene lost 2 bases and the J gene lost 5 bases, with 12 bases spanning the gap. The CDR3 contains 15 residues. The germline gives CDR1 SGHVS, CDR2 FQNEAQ. CDR3: CASSLIRRANEKLFF. The DNA of the CDR3 is TGTGCCAGCAGCTTAATACGCAGGGCAAATGAAAAACTGTTTTTT.

V gene TRBV19 combines with J gene TRBJ1-3; 8 bases fit TRBD1. This CDR3 spans 15 amino acids. The J segment lost 4 bases and the V segment lost 3 bases, leaving 5 bases of the junction unmatched. Per the germline V gene, CDR1 is LNHDA and CDR2 is SQIVND (reference sequence). The CDR3 DNA reads as TGTGCCAGTAGTATCGGAGGACAGGGAGGAAACACCATATATTTT. It translates to CASSIGGQGGNTIYF.

The chain carries TRBV27 and TRBJ2-3; D perhaps matches TRBD2 (6 bases). CDR3 length: 15 amino acids. V lost 3 bases to trimming and J lost 0 bases, with 10 bases between them. Germline V CDR1 and CDR2: MNHEY, SMNVEV (reference sequence). The CDR3 sequence: CASSFWGESTDTQYF. The DNA for the CDR3 is TGTGCCAGCAGTTTTTGGGGGGAAAGCACAGATACGCAGTATTTT.

V usage is TRBV15 and J usage is TRBJ1-2, with D possibly TRBD1 on 5 matching bases. V dropped 5 bases and J dropped 4 bases, with 8 bases sitting between them. Germline CDR1 reads LNHNV; CDR2 reads YYDKDF (reference sequence). CDR3 length: 12 residues. The DNA of the CDR3 is TGTGCCACCAGCGGGCAGGGCTATGGCTACACCTTC. The encoded protein is CATSGQGYGYTF.

The V gene is TRBV7-2, the J gene TRBJ1-2; perhaps TRBD1 as D (6 bases). V lost 6 bases and J 0 bases, leaving 11 bases between the germline ends. The CDR3 is 14 residues long. Germline-derived CDR1 and CDR2 are SGHTA and FQGNSA. CDR3 in amino acids: CASRLQGPNYGYTF. The CDR3 DNA reads as TGTGCCAGCAGACTACAGGGACCTAACTATGGCTACACCTTC.

The gene calls are TRBV7-9 and TRBJ2-1; 9 bases map to TRBD2. CDR3 length: 16 amino acids. V gave up 4 bases and J gave up 5 bases; unmatched junction bases: 9. CDR1 SEHNR and CDR2 FQNEAQ come from the germline V gene (reference sequence). For the CDR3, the DNA is TGTGCCAGCAGCTCCAACAGACTAGCGGACAACAATGAGCAGTTCTTC. It is translated as CASSSNRLADNNEQFF.

The chain joins TRBV7-9 to TRBJ1-4; 8 nucleotides match TRBD1. The ends lost 6 bases at V and 4 bases at J; junction bases unmatched: 4. CDR1 SEHNR and CDR2 FQNEAQ come from the germline V gene (reference sequence). This CDR3 contains 14 residues. The CDR3 loop is CASSFGQGNEKLFF. The CDR3 coding sequence is TGTGCCAGCAGTTTCGGACAGGGTAATGAAAAACTGTTTTTT.

The chain uses TRBV11-2 and TRBJ2-2, with TRBD2 matching 8 bases. Germline assignment: CDR1 SGHAT and CDR2 FQNNGV. J gave up 7 bases and V 10 bases, and 8 bases lay outside the gene matches. This CDR3 is 13 amino acids long. This CDR3 reads CATSGGLGGELFF. In DNA form, the CDR3 reads TGTGCCACCTCGGGGGGGCTTGGCGGGGAGCTGTTTTTT.

The V call is TRBV28, the J call TRBJ1-2, with D possibly TRBD1 on 6 matching bases. CDR1 and CDR2 from the germline V gene are MDHEN and SYDVKM. The V end lost 4 bases, the J end lost 5 bases, and 11 bases lay between the germline ends. The CDR3 contains 13 residues. The CDR3 is CASSSDRLYGYTF. DNA of the CDR3: TGTGCCAGCAGTTCGGACAGATTATATGGCTACACCTTC.

The rearrangement uses TRBV7-2 and TRBJ2-6; D gene ambiguous. The germline V gene has CDR1 SGHTA and CDR2 FQGNSA. The V end lost 5 bases, the J end lost 7 bases, and 6 bases lay between the germline ends. This CDR3 spans 12 amino acids. CDR3 amino acids: CASSVRANVLTF. DNA of the CDR3: TGTGCCAGCAGCGTGCGAGCCAACGTCCTGACTTTC.

As regards this clone: The same CDR3 arises from other DNA sequences in this sample as well. The chain couples TRBV19 to TRBJ1-1; possible D gene TRBD1, 6 bases. CDR1 is LNHDA and CDR2 is SQIVND in the germline V gene (reference sequence). Trimming removed 3 bases from V and 0 bases from J, with 14 bases in between. There are 16 residues in the CDR3. The CDR3 here is CASSIGGALMNTEAFF. CDR3 DNA: TGTGCCAGTAGTATCGGGGGGGCGTTAATGAACACTGAAGCTTTCTTT.

This chain uses TRBV7-2 with TRBJ2-7; TRBD2 is a possible D gene (7 bases). This CDR3 contains 17 residues. Germline loops: CDR1 SGHTA, CDR2 FQGNSA. The V end lost 2 bases, the J end lost 4 bases, and 21 bases lay between the germline ends. This CDR3 reads CASSLKGGGSLSYEQYF. CDR3 DNA: TGTGCCAGCAGCTTAAAGGGGGGCGGGAGCTTATCTTACGAGCAGTACTTC.

Only one count was recorded for this clone. The V call is TRBV28, the J call TRBJ1-1, with D perhaps TRBD1 (6 bases). CDR1 MDHEN and CDR2 SYDVKM come from the germline V gene. The CDR3 runs to 14 residues. Deletions cut 6 bases from V and 1 base from J, with 12 bases between. This CDR3 reads CASREQGSNTEAFF. The CDR3 DNA follows: TGTGCCAGCAGAGAACAGGGTTCGAACACTGAAGCTTTCTTT.

The chain links TRBV19 to TRBJ2-3; 7 positions agree with TRBD1. V shed 4 bases and J 2 bases; nucleotides not matched to a gene: 3. Germline assignment: CDR1 LNHDA and CDR2 SQIVND (reference sequence). CDR3 size: 14 residues. In DNA form, the CDR3 reads TGTGCCAGTAGTACAGGACAGGCCACAGATACGCAGTATTTT. It codes for CASSTGQATDTQYF.

The chain combines TRBV4-2 with TRBJ2-5; 11 bases line up with TRBD1. CDR1 is LGHNA and CDR2 is YNFKEQ in the germline V gene. This CDR3 region has 16 residues. V lost 3 bases and J lost 3; bases outside the gene matches: 6. The CDR3 nucleotides read TGTGCCAGCAGCCAGATTTGGGACAGGGGGAAAGAGACCCAGTACTTC. Amino acid sequence: CASSQIWDRGKETQYF.

J is TRBJ2-1 and V is TRBV5-1, with TRBD2 matching 12 bases. CDR3 length: 15 residues. Germline CDR1 reads SGHRS; CDR2 reads YFSETQ. The J segment lost 8 bases and the V segment lost 4 bases, leaving 7 bases of the junction unmatched. CDR3 in amino acids: CASSPASGGAYEQFF. In DNA form, the CDR3 reads TGCGCCAGCAGCCCGGCTAGCGGGGGGGCCTATGAGCAGTTCTTC.

This chain joins TRBV30 and TRBJ1-1; D uncertain. CDR3 length equals 13 residues. V lost 5 bases and J lost 3, with 13 bases in between. CDR1 and CDR2 from the germline V gene are GTSNPN and SVGIG (reference sequence). CDR3 coding DNA: TGTGCCTGGGGCACCTACGGGGACACTGAAGCTTTCTTT. Its translation: CAWGTYGDTEAFF.

This chain links TRBV24-1 with TRBJ2-1; D is possibly TRBD2 (5 bases). CDR1 KGHDR and CDR2 SFDVKD come from the germline V gene. The length of the CDR3 is 16 residues. Trimming pared 3 bases from V and 4 bases from J, leaving 15 bases between. CDR3 coding DNA: TGTGCCACCAGTGATGGTCGATTTGGGGAGTACAATGAGCAGTTCTTC. It translates to CATSDGRFGEYNEQFF.

The DNA for the CDR3 is TGTGCCAGCAGCTTAGCCGGGGGTTGGACTGAAGCTTTCTTT. Its protein product is CASSLAGGWTEAFF. The rearrangement joins TRBV11-2 to TRBJ1-1; a weak D match, TRBD1 (5 bases). The CDR3 sequence is 14 residues long. Germline V lookup: CDR1 SGHAT, CDR2 FQNNGV. V shed 1 base and J shed 5 bases, with 11 bases lying between them.

Details on this clone: A junction boundary mismatches the germline segment, possibly from a read error. The chain employs TRBV29-1 and TRBJ2-2, with D uncertain. Germline CDR1 SQVTM, CDR2 ANQGSEA. The length of the CDR3 is 14 residues. The CDR3 bases are TGCAGCGCGGCACGCGGATCGAATACCGGGGAGCTGTTTTTT. It encodes CSAARGSNTGELFF.

The chain combines TRBV5-1 with TRBJ1-5; 8 bases line up with TRBD1. This CDR3 has 15 residues. Unmatched junction bases numbered 7, after V lost 3 bases and J lost 5 bases. Germline lookup yields CDR1 SGHRS and CDR2 YFSETQ. The CDR3 region has the DNA TGCGCCAGCAGCTCGACCGGGACAGGTGATCAGCCCCAGCATTTT. It yields the protein CASSSTGTGDQPQHF. The full variable domain, rest sourced from reference TRBV5-1 and TRBJ1-5, is KAGVTQTPRYLIKTRGQQVTLSCSPISGHRSVSWYQQTPGQGLQFLFEYFSETQRNKGNFPGRFSGRQFSNSRSEMNVSTLELGDSALYLCASSSTGTGDQPQHFGDGTRLSIL.

The rearrangement uses TRBV7-2 and TRBJ1-6, with 8 bases matching TRBD1. In germline, CDR1 is SGHTA, CDR2 FQGNSA. The CDR3 is 18 residues long. V was pared by 0 bases and J by 6 bases, with 10 bases of the junction left unmatched. CDR3 DNA sequence: TGTGCCAGCAGCTTAGCTAGGACAGGGCTGGGCCTTAATTCACCCCTCCACTTT. Residues: CASSLARTGLGLNSPLHF.

The chain has TRBV14 and TRBJ2-5; D may be TRBD2 (5 bases). Germline V gene lookup returns CDR1 SGHDN and CDR2 FVKESK. The ends were cut back, 2 bases at V and 9 bases at J, with 16 bases in the middle. The CDR3 sequence is 14 residues long. In DNA form, the CDR3 reads TGTGCCAGCAGCCAACTGACCGCTATCGGGGCCCAGTACTTC. Its protein product is CASSQLTAIGAQYF.

J is TRBJ2-1 and V is TRBV27; TRBD1 matches at 8 bases. Unmatched junction bases numbered 4, after V lost 4 bases and J lost 2 bases. Germline CDR1 reads MNHEY; CDR2 reads SMNVEV (reference sequence). The CDR3 is made up of 15 amino acids. CDR3 loop: CASSSGTGAYNEQFF. CDR3 DNA: TGTGCCAGCAGTTCTGGGACAGGAGCCTACAATGAGCAGTTCTTC.

This chain uses TRBV19 with TRBJ2-2; D is perhaps TRBD1 (5 bases). Germline CDR1 is LNHDA and CDR2 is SQIVND (reference sequence). V was shortened by 1 base and J by 1 base, with 10 bases between the two germline ends. This CDR3 spans 16 amino acids. CDR3 in amino acids: CASSIVRVLNTGELFF. CDR3 nucleotide sequence: TGTGCCAGTAGTATAGTCAGGGTTTTGAACACCGGGGAGCTGTTTTTT.